The source of this TCR beta chain is a study of post-analysis software for immune sequencing data. Study at large: Disease trajectories encompassed relapsing-remitting, secondary progressive and progressive-relapsing multiple sclerosis. Regarding the study as a whole: Co-batched samples clustered tightly together by F measure. About 5 TRBV segments, including TRBV5-6, TRBV5-1 and TRBV20-1, were more frequent in patients than controls. Comparison with controls showed significantly lower normalized Chao1 diversity in multiple sclerosis patients.

This clonotype was counted between two and nine times. Antigen: not known. Unique molecular identifiers were carried by the TCR beta cDNA libraries. The yield from approximately 1 to 10 million T cells was roughly 500,000 cDNA molecules in total. TCRdb reprocessed the PCR reads with MiXCR, giving one entry per CDR3 protein. The repertoire consists of just over 250,000 distinct CDR3 sequences, with roughly a third occurring once and the leading ten covering around 5.2%. J lost 6 bases, V lost 0 bases, and 2 bases had no gene match. From germline, CDR1 is SEHNR and CDR2 FQNEAQ (reference sequence). CDR3 length equals 15 residues.

The material sequenced was blood. The TCR originated in a girl aged 10-17 years with multiple sclerosis. The V gene is TRBV7-9, the J gene TRBJ2-1; TRBD1 matches at 10 bases. The CDR3 protein is CASSLAGTGVNEQFF. The CDR3 DNA reads TGTGCCAGCAGCTTAGCAGGGACAGGGGTCAATGAGCAGTTCTTC.